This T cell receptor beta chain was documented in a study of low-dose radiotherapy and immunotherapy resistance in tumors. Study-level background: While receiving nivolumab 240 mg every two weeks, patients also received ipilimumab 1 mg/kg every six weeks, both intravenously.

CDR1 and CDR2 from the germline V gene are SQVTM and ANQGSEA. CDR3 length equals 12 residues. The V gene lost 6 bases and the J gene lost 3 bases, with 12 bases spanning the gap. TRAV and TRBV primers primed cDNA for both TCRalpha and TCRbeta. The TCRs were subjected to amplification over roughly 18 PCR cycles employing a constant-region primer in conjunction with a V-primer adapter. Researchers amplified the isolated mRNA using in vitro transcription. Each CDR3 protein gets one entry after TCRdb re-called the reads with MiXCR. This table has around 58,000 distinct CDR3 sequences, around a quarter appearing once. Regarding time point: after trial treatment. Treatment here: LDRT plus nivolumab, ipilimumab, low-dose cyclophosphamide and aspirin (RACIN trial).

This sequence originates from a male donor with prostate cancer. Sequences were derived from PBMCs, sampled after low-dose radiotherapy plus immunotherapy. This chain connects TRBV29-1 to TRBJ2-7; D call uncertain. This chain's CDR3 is CSVGFIGYEQYF. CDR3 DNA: TGCAGCGTCGGCTTTATTGGCTACGAGCAGTACTTC.